A selection of T cell receptor beta chains follows, all from one sample in a study of blood T cell repertoires in COVID-19. Using immunoSEQ multiplex PCR, the repertoire was profiled, and TCRdb retains in-frame clones only, with some absent. This sample has under 250,000 clones, with 89% found just once. Source material: peripheral blood. These receptors were collected from a man aged 55 to 70 who had recovered from COVID-19. Both conserved end residues are part of each CDR3. Each record gives: V gene, clone size, D gene, J gene, CDR3 DNA, CDR3 protein. A D gene is named only where the DNA matches it firmly. Rows give clone size only sometimes, using once, few, many, or a class for an expanded clone.

>TRBV7-6|-|-|TRBJ2-2
TGTGCCAGCAGCTCCTACAGGGTTGCCGGGGAGCTGTTTTTT
CASSSYRVAGELFF
>TRBV7-6|-|-|TRBJ2-7
TGTGCCAGCAGCTTTCAGGGTGAGGCCTACGAGCAGTACTTC
CASSFQGEAYEQYF
>TRBV28|few|-|TRBJ2-6
TGTGCCAGCAGTTTAAGGGGCAGGGCTTTTGGGGCCAACGTCCTGACTTTC
CASSLRGRAFGANVLTF
>TRBV7-9|once|-|TRBJ1-4
TGTGCCAGCAGCCCCGGAAGCGGTGAAAAACTGTTTTTT
CASSPGSGEKLFF
>TRBV25-1|many|TRBD1|TRBJ1-3
TGTGCCAGCAGTTCAGGGACAGGGCGTAGGAGAAACACCATATATTTT
CASSSGTGRRRNTIYF
>TRBV27|-|-|TRBJ1-4
TGTGCCAGCAGACGCCAGACAGGAACTAATGAAAAACTGTTTTTT
CASRRQTGTNEKLFF
>TRBV28|-|TRBD2|TRBJ2-3
TGTGCCAGCAGTTTATGGAAGAGGACAGCGGGAGCGTTCACAGATACGCAGTATTTT
CASSLWKRTAGAFTDTQYF
>TRBV12-3/TRBV12-4|-|-|TRBJ1-2
TGTGCCAGCGCTGGCGGGATTAACTATGGCTACACCTTC
CASAGGINYGYTF
>TRBV18|few|TRBD1|TRBJ1-1
TGTGCCAGCTCACGACAGGGGCCCGCTGAAGCTTTCTTT
CASSRQGPAEAFF
>TRBV5-4|-|TRBD1|TRBJ2-4
TGTGCCAGCAGCTCGACGGGACAGGGTAACATTCAGTACTTC
CASSSTGQGNIQYF
>TRBV27|-|-|TRBJ1-4
TGTGCCAGCAGTTTAAGGCAGGGGTTCGAAAAACTGTTTTTT
CASSLRQGFEKLFF
>TRBV2|-|-|TRBJ1-4
TGTGCCAGCAGTGATGGCCTCACAGCTAATGAAAAACTGTTTTTT
CASSDGLTANEKLFF
>TRBV27|-|TRBD2|TRBJ2-7
TGTGCCAGCAGTTTTTCCCTAGCGGGGGGGCGAAGGGAGCAGTACTTC
CASSFSLAGGRREQYF
>TRBV15|-|-|TRBJ2-3
TGTGCCACCGTCCCTAGTCCGAGCACAGATACGCAGTATTTT
CATVPSPSTDTQYF
>TRBV6-1|-|-|TRBJ1-2
TGTGCCAGCAGTGAGGGCGCCAGGGTATTGGCCGGCTACACCTTC
CASSEGARVLAGYTF
>TRBV28|-|-|TRBJ2-3
TGTGCCAGCAGCGAACCTCAGGGGTTCCTCACAGATACGCAGTATTTT
CASSEPQGFLTDTQYF
>TRBV7-2|-|TRBD1|TRBJ2-5
TGTGCCAGCAGTCCCACGGGACAGTTGGAGACCCAGTACTTC
CASSPTGQLETQYF
>TRBV10-3|-|-|TRBJ2-3
TGTGCCATCAGTGATGGCTTTGATACGCAGTATTTT
CAISDGFDTQYF
>TRBV4-2|-|-|TRBJ2-7
TGTGCCAGCAGCCAGCGCCTAGCGAGGGAGCAGTACTTC
CASSQRLAREQYF
>TRBV18|-|TRBD2|TRBJ2-1
TGTGCCAGCTCACCCACCAGCGGGAGTAATGAGCAGTTCTTC
CASSPTSGSNEQFF
>TRBV11-2|-|TRBD1|TRBJ1-1
TGTGCCAGCAGCGTATATACAGGGGCCCGGAACACTGAAGCTTTCTTT
CASSVYTGARNTEAFF
>TRBV9|-|TRBD2|TRBJ2-1
TGTGCCAGCAGCGTAGCGGGGGGGCGGGATGAGCAGTTCTTC
CASSVAGGRDEQFF
>TRBV6-5|-|-|TRBJ1-3
TGTGCCAGCAGGACCAGGGGACTACGAAACACCATATATTTT
CASRTRGLRNTIYF
>TRBV5-1|-|-|TRBJ2-3
TGCGCCAGCAGCTTTGACTTAAAAGGAGGCACAGATACGCAGTATTTT
CASSFDLKGGTDTQYF
>TRBV3-1/TRBV3-2|-|TRBD1|TRBJ2-2
TGTGCCAGCAGCCAAGACAGTACAGGGGGCTTTACCGGGGAGCTGTTTTTT
CASSQDSTGGFTGELFF
>TRBV5-1|-|-|TRBJ2-7
TGCGCCAGCAGCTTGGACACATCCTACGAGCAGTACTTC
CASSLDTSYEQYF
>TRBV28|-|-|TRBJ1-2
TGTGCCAGCAGTTTACGCCACACATCATATGGCTACACCTTC
CASSLRHTSYGYTF
>TRBV6-5|-|TRBD1|TRBJ1-1
TGTGCCAGCAGTTTGACAGGGGTTCCCACTGAAGCTTTCTTT
CASSLTGVPTEAFF
>TRBV6-5|-|TRBD1|TRBJ1-4
TGTGCCAGCAGTTACTCGAAGACAGGGAAAGGTGAAAAACTGTTTTTT
CASSYSKTGKGEKLFF
>TRBV6-2/TRBV6-3|-|-|TRBJ1-1
TGTGCCAGCAGTTACACAGGTGTCAACACTGAAGCTTTCTTT
CASSYTGVNTEAFF